The text below deals with one T cell receptor (beta chain). As yet, its antigen is unknown. This PCR relied on a set of 60 Vbeta primers and 13 Jbeta primers. Sequencing used immunoSEQ multiplex PCR; TCRdb keeps in-frame clones, though not all of them. This sample has some 87,000 clones, with under 85% found just once. These data originate in a study of cytomegalovirus exposure and HLA in healthy donors. Study-level findings and limits: TCR beta V- and J-gene trimming, according to a later analysis, was linked to a missense DCLRE1C variant. Later work found most CMV-associated TCR beta chains apparently HLA-restricted.

The germline gives CDR1 ENHRY, CDR2 SYGVKD. The germline V and J ends were trimmed by 3 bases and 6 bases, with 12 bases remaining between them. The CDR3 runs 15 residues. This receptor was identified in a man aged 45-65 years in good health and CMV-seropositive. Sequencing was carried out using PBMCs. This rearrangement joins TRBV10-3 to TRBJ1-6; weak D call: TRBD1 (6 bases). The CDR3 reads CAISEGGEGNSPLHF. Written as DNA, the CDR3 is TGTGCCATCAGTGAAGGGGGGGAAGGTAATTCACCCCTCCACTTT.